This TCR beta chain was recovered during a study of blood T cells in healthy people across ages. Germline V gene data show CDR1 as LGHNA and CDR2 as YNFKEQ. This CDR3 spans 14 amino acids. Trimming at V came to 3 bases and at J to 6 bases, leaving 3 bases not matched to a gene. For this clonotype: No antigen is known for it.

General study points: Without sorted subsets, naive and antigen-experienced compartments could not be conclusively compared.

Sample-barcoded 5' priming and a J-beta primer mix drove a second PCR of about 6 to 12 cycles. TCRdb fed the 5' RACE reads into MiXCR, producing one record per CDR3 protein. Among 1.5 million to 2 million distinct CDR3 sequences listed, about 35% were seen once. The rearrangement joins TRBV4-2 to TRBJ2-2; 8 positions match TRBD2. The receptor's source is a woman in her twenties or thirties in good health. The sequencing sample was made of blood. The CDR3 here is CASSHSGTPGELFF. CDR3 bases: TGTGCCAGCAGCCATAGCGGGACCCCCGGGGAGCTGTTTTTT.